A single sample is the source of the 12 T cell receptor beta chains below, sequenced in a study of T cells after yellow fever vaccination (dated 2019 in TCRdb). What this sample's treatment or condition label stands for: live attenuated yellow fever vaccine strain. The library came from 5' RACE. Sequencing used an Illumina NovaSeq 6000. TCRdb passed the public sequencing reads through fastp at Q25 and MiXCR, retaining productive beta sequences. Entries that share a CDR3 protein sequence are merged under the most common genes and DNA. In all, the sample holds approximately 250,000 distinct CDR3 sequences, and roughly 3.7% of those were seen once. The ten biggest clones cover around 19% of the sample. The source was PBMCs, collected 15 days after the yellow fever booster vaccination. These receptors originate from a man aged 18 to 30 who received the YFV17D yellow fever vaccine.

This clonotype was observed at least ten times. This chain connects TRBV5-6 to TRBJ1-2, with D maybe TRBD1 (6 bases). CDR3 length equals 14 residues. The V gene lost 2 bases and the J gene lost 4 bases, with 12 bases spanning the gap. The germline gives CDR1 SGHDT, CDR2 YYEEEE. In nucleotides, the CDR3 is TGTGCCAGCAGCTTCGAAGGGGGGATCTATGGCTACACCTTC. Residues: CASSFEGGIYGYTF.

This clonotype was counted many times. The rearrangement joins TRBV20-1 to TRBJ1-1; 8 bases are shared with TRBD1. This CDR3 is 15 amino acids long. Germline V CDR1 and CDR2: DFQATT, SNEGSKA (reference sequence). Trimming cost V 5 bases and J 4 bases; bases outside gene matches: 12. DNA of the CDR3: TGCAGTGCTCCTCCCCCGACAGGGGACGGCACTGAAGCTTTCTTT. Residues: CSAPPPTGDGTEAFF.

This clonotype showed up many times. The chain combines TRBV5-1 with TRBJ2-5; 8 positions agree with TRBD1. Germline V lookup: CDR1 SGHRS, CDR2 YFSETQ. The V segment lost 4 bases and the J segment 1 base; nucleotides outside the gene matches: 6. The CDR3 has 15 amino acids. In nucleotides, the CDR3 is TGCGCCAGCAGCGGTGGACAGGGACCCCAAGAGACCCAGTACTTC. This codes for CASSGGQGPQETQYF.

This clonotype was seen repeatedly, ten times or more. This chain uses TRBV25-1 with TRBJ1-1; D ambiguous. The CDR3 contains 12 residues. The germline V and J ends were trimmed by 3 bases and 4 bases, with 6 bases remaining between them. CDR1 is MGHDK, CDR2 SYGVNS, per germline. In DNA, the CDR3 is TGTGCCAGCAGTGATCTGGGCACTGAAGCTTTCTTT. Encoded protein: CASSDLGTEAFF.

This clonotype was seen many times. This rearrangement joins TRBV5-1 to TRBJ1-1; no clear D gene. This CDR3 contains 14 residues. V lost 1 base and J lost 5, with 12 bases in between. Germline assignment: CDR1 SGHRS and CDR2 YFSETQ. The CDR3 is CASSLRTMGTEAFF. The CDR3, as DNA: TGCGCCAGCAGCTTGAGGACGATGGGTACTGAAGCTTTCTTT.

This clonotype was found many times. The chain links TRBV21-1 to TRBJ2-5; TRBD1 was called by the table and not checked on the DNA. TRBV21-1 is recorded as a pseudogene. CDR3 size: 14 residues. CDR3 DNA: TGTGCCAGCAGCCCGGGCAGGGCGCCTGAGACCCAGTACTTC. This codes for CASSPGRAPETQYF.

This clonotype was recorded many times. The chain recombines TRBV18 with TRBJ2-3; no firm D call. The germline V gene encodes CDR1 KGHSH and CDR2 LQKENI. Deletions cut 3 bases from V and 7 bases from J, with 14 bases between. CDR3 length: 14 amino acids. The chain's CDR3 is CASSPGPERNTQYF. Written as DNA, the CDR3 is TGTGCCAGCTCACCTGGGCCGGAAAGAAATACGCAGTATTTT.

This clonotype was found many times. The V and J genes are TRBV3-1 and TRBJ2-2; tentative D call: TRBD1 (6 bases). Trimming left V 3 bases short and J 4 bases short, with 12 bases between. This CDR3 has 15 residues. CDR1 is LGHDT, CDR2 YNNKEL, per germline (reference sequence). DNA for the CDR3: TGTGCCAGCAGCCACCCCCAGGGGATCACCGGGGAGCTGTTTTTT. Residues: CASSHPQGITGELFF.

At least ten counts were recorded for this clonotype. The rearrangement joins TRBV6-2 or TRBV6-3 to TRBJ2-5; a possible D gene is TRBD2 (7 bases). The CDR3 contains 17 residues. Germline CDR1 is MNHEY and CDR2 is SVGEGT. With 1 base removed from V and 4 bases from J, the gap between germline ends came to 19 bases. CDR3 sequence: CASSYWKAGHAGETQYF. As DNA, the CDR3 is TGTGCCAGCAGTTACTGGAAAGCGGGACACGCAGGAGAGACCCAGTACTTC.

This clonotype was detected many times. This rearrangement joins TRBV20-1 to TRBJ2-5, with 9 bases identical to TRBD1. CDR3 size: 12 residues. V was clipped by 5 bases and J by 4 bases; unmatched bases: 2. Germline CDR1 DFQATT, CDR2 SNEGSKA (reference sequence). This CDR3 reads CSAPTGGETQYF. The CDR3 DNA reads TGCAGTGCTCCGACAGGGGGAGAGACCCAGTACTTC.

The sample holds many counts of this clonotype. The CDR3 loop is CASSWLAGGGNEQFF. The DNA for the CDR3 is TGTGCCAGCAGCTGGCTAGCGGGGGGGGGCAATGAGCAGTTCTTC. The chain combines TRBV11-2 with TRBJ2-1, with TRBD2 identical over 12 bases. The length of the CDR3 is 15 residues. Trimming cost V 4 bases and J 6 bases; bases outside gene matches: 4. CDR1 and CDR2 from the germline V gene are SGHAT and FQNNGV.

This clonotype was recorded many times. The CDR3, as DNA: TGTGCCAGCAGTCAATCGTCGGGGGCCATATATTTT. It yields the protein CASSQSSGAIYF. The chain recombines TRBV21-1 with TRBJ1-3; TRBD1 reflects the table's D call only, with no check against the DNA. TRBV21-1 is a listed pseudogene. CDR3 length: 12 residues.